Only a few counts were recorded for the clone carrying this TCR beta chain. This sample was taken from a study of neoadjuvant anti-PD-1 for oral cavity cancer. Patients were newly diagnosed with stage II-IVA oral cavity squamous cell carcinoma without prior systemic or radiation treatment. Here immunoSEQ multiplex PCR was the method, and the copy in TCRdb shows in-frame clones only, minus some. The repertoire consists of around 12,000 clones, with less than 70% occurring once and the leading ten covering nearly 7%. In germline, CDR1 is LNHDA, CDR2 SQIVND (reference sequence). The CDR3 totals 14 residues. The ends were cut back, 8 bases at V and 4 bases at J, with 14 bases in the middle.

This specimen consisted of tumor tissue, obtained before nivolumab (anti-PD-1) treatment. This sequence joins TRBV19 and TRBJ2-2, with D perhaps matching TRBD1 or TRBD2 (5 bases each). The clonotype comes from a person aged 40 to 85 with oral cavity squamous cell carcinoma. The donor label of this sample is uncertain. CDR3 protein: CASARDGLTGELFF. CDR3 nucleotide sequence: TGTGCCAGTGCCCGGGACGGCCTCACCGGGGAGCTGTTTTTT.